One TCR beta chain is described in this entry. The target antigen is unknown. These data are taken from a study of cytomegalovirus exposure and HLA in healthy donors. Study-wide findings and caveats: TRBV6-2, TRBV6-3 and other indistinguishable V segments were excluded. In an earlier analysis, most TCR beta V segments were productive about 87% or about 30% of the time. Several of the most significant clusters appeared, in a later analysis, to be linked to common viral pathogens.

Germline V gives CDR1 SGHDT, CDR2 YYEEEE. This CDR3 has 11 residues. The ends were cut back, 6 bases at V and 4 bases at J, with 7 bases in the middle. The PCR had 60 Vbeta and 13 Jbeta primers. Per the authors' pipeline: A follow-up analysis tallied around 80 million unique TCR beta chains, 8.5 million to 14 million shared. Sequenced by immunoSEQ multiplex PCR; TCRdb stores in-frame clones only, minus some. D and trimming were read from the DNA, whereas the V and J calls and clone size are those reported in that table. The data contain approximately 160,000 clones, around four fifths of them seen just once; the ten biggest clones take up roughly 10%.

The source material was PBMCs. The chain links TRBV5-6 to TRBJ2-5; D is possibly TRBD2 (5 bases). The receptor's source is a man younger than 35 in good health and CMV-seropositive. The CDR3 sequence: CASNAGETQYF. Here the CDR3 DNA reads TGTGCCAGCAACGCGGGAGAGACCCAGTACTTC.